A single sample is the source of the 21 T cell receptor beta chains below, sequenced in a study of blood T cell repertoires in COVID-19. Profiling relied on immunoSEQ multiplex PCR, and the TCRdb table lists in-frame clones only, not all of them. This repertoire shows fewer than 250,000 clones, roughly 80% found once; its top ten account for 5.5% to 7.5%. Sequencing used peripheral blood. The receptor source for this set is a woman in her sixties with active or convalescent COVID-19.

V usage is TRBV2 and J usage is TRBJ2-5; tentative D call: TRBD1 (5 bases). V lost 7 bases to trimming and J lost 1 base, with 13 bases between them. Germline V gives CDR1 SNHLY, CDR2 FYNNEI. This CDR3 has 14 amino acids. Here the CDR3 DNA reads TGTGCCAGCAAGGGGATCAGGACCCAAGAGACCCAGTACTTC. Translated, it gives CASKGIRTQETQYF.

This clone was counted a few times. The chain links TRBV6-6 to TRBJ2-3; perhaps TRBD1 as D (6 bases). CDR3 length equals 15 residues. V was cut by 2 bases and J by 1 base, with 10 bases left in between. CDR1 and CDR2 from the germline V gene are MNHNY and SVGAGI (reference sequence). This CDR3 reads CASSYTTGGTDTQYF. In DNA, the CDR3 is TGTGCCAGCAGTTACACGACAGGAGGCACAGATACGCAGTATTTT.

The V call is TRBV6-6, the J call TRBJ2-7; 9 bases agree with TRBD1. Looked up from germline, CDR1 is MNHNY and CDR2 is SVGAGI (reference sequence). The CDR3 is made up of 14 amino acids. V was pared by 7 bases and J by 3 bases, with 7 bases of the junction left unmatched. CDR3 loop: CASKLDRGGYEQYF. In nucleotides, the CDR3 is TGTGCCAGCAAATTGGACAGGGGCGGCTACGAGCAGTACTTC.

This sequence joins TRBV11-2 and TRBJ1-5; D possibly corresponds to TRBD1 (6 bases). Germline V lookup: CDR1 SGHAT, CDR2 FQNNGV. The CDR3 consists of 16 residues. V lost 0 bases to trimming and J lost 2 bases, with 11 bases between them. CDR3 sequence: CASSLEAGDGNQPQHF. The CDR3, as DNA: TGTGCCAGCAGCTTAGAAGCAGGGGACGGCAATCAGCCCCAGCATTTT.

The V and J genes are TRBV9 and TRBJ1-4, with D maybe TRBD1 (5 bases). Germline V gives CDR1 SGDLS, CDR2 YYNGEE. This CDR3 is built from 15 residues. V lost 4 bases to trimming and J lost 2 bases, with 12 bases between them. CDR3 in DNA: TGTGCCAGCAGCCCGGGGGATGGGACTAATGAAAAACTGTTTTTT. Translation gives CASSPGDGTNEKLFF.

The rearrangement links TRBV5-1 to TRBJ2-1; 16 bases line up with TRBD2. Germline values: CDR1 SGHRS, CDR2 YFSETQ. V was pared by 4 bases and J by 1 base, with 14 bases of the junction left unmatched. CDR3 length: 21 residues. CDR3 DNA: TGCGCCAGCAGCCTAACTCCGGGACTAGCGGGAGGGCTATCGTCCTACAATGAGCAGTTCTTC. It is translated as CASSLTPGLAGGLSSYNEQFF.

The rearrangement uses TRBV5-1 and TRBJ2-3; 9 bases line up with TRBD1. The length of the CDR3 is 14 residues. Germline CDR1 and CDR2: SGHRS and YFSETQ. V was pared by 6 bases and J by 2 bases, with 4 bases of the junction left unmatched. DNA of the CDR3: TGCGCCAGCAAGGACAGGGGTCTCACAGATACGCAGTATTTT. Protein: CASKDRGLTDTQYF.

This clone was recorded only once. The CDR3 DNA is TGCAGTGCTCGTGCCCGGAGGGACACTGAAGCTTTCTTT. Its protein is CSARARRDTEAFF. The chain employs TRBV20-1 and TRBJ1-1; no clear D gene. V was cut by 5 bases and J by 3 bases, with 13 bases left in between. This CDR3 comprises 13 residues. The germline V gene encodes CDR1 DFQATT and CDR2 SNEGSKA (reference sequence).

The rearrangement links TRBV19 to TRBJ1-5; TRBD1 aligns across 8 bases. This CDR3 is 14 amino acids long. The germline V gene has CDR1 LNHDA and CDR2 SQIVND (reference sequence). V was pared by 1 base and J by 11 bases, with 7 bases of the junction left unmatched. The chain's CDR3 is CASSIGLGDRTQHF. The DNA for the CDR3 is TGTGCCAGTAGTATAGGATTGGGGGACAGGACCCAGCATTTT.

This clone came up a few times. The chain has TRBV19 and TRBJ2-3, with D perhaps TRBD2 (7 bases). CDR1 LNHDA and CDR2 SQIVND come from the germline V gene (reference sequence). V was clipped by 2 bases and J by 1 base, with 13 bases between them. This CDR3 contains 16 residues. CDR3 loop: CASSIFGGGGTDTQYF. Here the CDR3 DNA reads TGTGCCAGTAGTATATTCGGCGGGGGCGGCACAGATACGCAGTATTTT.

This clone was found once. The chain employs TRBV7-2 and TRBJ1-2; TRBD1 aligns across 7 bases. Looked up from germline, CDR1 is SGHTA and CDR2 is FQGNSA. V shed 0 bases and J 8 bases; nucleotides not matched to a gene: 27. The CDR3 contains 21 residues. The DNA for the CDR3 is TGTGCCAGCAGCTTAGCCCCTTCTAGGTCCGGACAGGCGATTGAAGCGCGGGGCTACACCTTC. Amino acids: CASSLAPSRSGQAIEARGYTF.

This clone was counted only a few times. The chain joins TRBV10-1 to TRBJ2-2; D unresolved. V was cut by 5 bases and J by 4 bases, with 5 bases left in between. Germline lookup yields CDR1 WNHNN and CDR2 SYGVQD (reference sequence). This CDR3 contains 12 residues. The CDR3 sequence is CASSTATGELFF. In DNA form, the CDR3 reads TGCGCCAGCAGTACAGCCACCGGGGAGCTGTTTTTT.

This rearrangement joins TRBV9 to TRBJ2-1, with TRBD2 matching 8 bases. CDR3 length: 15 residues. The germline V gene has CDR1 SGDLS and CDR2 YYNGEE. Trimming removed 0 bases from V and 4 bases from J; junction bases left unmatched: 3. The CDR3, as DNA: TGTGCCAGCAGCGTAGGGGGACTAGTTTACAATGAGCAGTTCTTC. As protein: CASSVGGLVYNEQFF.

The gene calls are TRBV10-3 and TRBJ2-2; D not certain. This CDR3 is 14 amino acids long. From germline, CDR1 is ENHRY and CDR2 SYGVKD. Trimming shortened V by 0 bases and J by 7 bases, and 9 bases separated the two germline ends. The CDR3 protein is CAISESTGYGELFF. The CDR3 nucleotides are TGTGCCATCAGTGAGTCGACGGGTTACGGGGAGCTGTTTTTT.

A word on this clone: Other DNA sequences from this sample encode an identical CDR3 as well. This chain links TRBV20-1 with TRBJ2-3; TRBD2 matches 12 bases. V lost 3 bases to trimming and J lost 1 base; unmatched junction nucleotides: 8. The CDR3 spans 17 residues. From germline, CDR1 is DFQATT and CDR2 SNEGSKA (reference sequence). CDR3 in amino acids: CSASGLAGGDGTDTQYF. CDR3 nucleotides: TGCAGTGCTAGTGGGCTAGCGGGGGGGGACGGCACAGATACGCAGTATTTT.

The chain recombines TRBV27 with TRBJ2-3, with TRBD2 matching 8 bases. Germline CDR1 and CDR2: MNHEY and SMNVEV (reference sequence). The V gene end was trimmed by 4 bases and the J gene end by 0 bases; junction bases not matched to a gene: 3. The CDR3 contains 15 residues. The CDR3 DNA follows: TGTGCCAGCAGTTCCTCTAGCGGGAGCACAGATACGCAGTATTTT. It yields the protein CASSSSSGSTDTQYF.

The CDR3 here is CASRDRGRGNEKLFF. Here the CDR3 DNA reads TGTGCCAGCCGGGACAGGGGGCGGGGTAATGAAAAACTGTTTTTT. V and J are TRBV6-5 and TRBJ1-4; 12 nucleotides align to TRBD1. V lost 8 bases, J lost 4 bases, and 5 bases stayed unmatched. The length of the CDR3 is 15 residues. Germline CDR1 MNHEY, CDR2 SVGAGI.

V usage is TRBV6-6 and J usage is TRBJ1-4; a weak D match, TRBD1 (5 bases). The V end was cut by 2 bases, the J end by 7 bases, with 11 bases between. Germline-derived CDR1 and CDR2 are MNHNY and SVGAGI (reference sequence). This CDR3 region has 14 residues. The DNA for the CDR3 is TGTGCCAGCAGTTACAGGGTCGACAGTGAAAAACTGTTTTTT. Encoded protein: CASSYRVDSEKLFF.

This clone was recorded once. The gene calls are TRBV29-1 and TRBJ2-3; 7 positions match TRBD2. Germline V CDR1 and CDR2: SQVTM, ANQGSEA. Germline trimming cut 5 bases from V and 0 bases from J; bases unmatched to any gene: 5. The CDR3 loop spans 14 amino acids. This CDR3 is CSVSTSRSTDTQYF. CDR3 coding DNA: TGCAGCGTTTCGACTAGCCGAAGCACAGATACGCAGTATTTT.

The CDR3 coding sequence is TGTGCCAGCAGCCGACAGGGGATTAATGAAAAACTGTTTTTT. Translating it yields CASSRQGINEKLFF. The V gene is TRBV28, the J gene TRBJ1-4, with 8 bases identical to TRBD1. The V segment lost 6 bases and the J segment 4 bases; nucleotides outside the gene matches: 4. CDR1 and CDR2 from the germline V gene are MDHEN and SYDVKM. The CDR3 length is 14 residues.

The chain combines TRBV27 with TRBJ2-7; 10 nucleotides align to TRBD2. Per germline, CDR1 MNHEY and CDR2 SMNVEV (reference sequence). CDR3 size: 16 residues. V trimming: 6 bases; J trimming: 0 bases; junction bases outside the gene matches: 8. The CDR3 nucleotides read TGTGCCAGCAGCAGGACTAGCGGACTGAGCTCCTACGAGCAGTACTTC. As protein: CASSRTSGLSSYEQYF.